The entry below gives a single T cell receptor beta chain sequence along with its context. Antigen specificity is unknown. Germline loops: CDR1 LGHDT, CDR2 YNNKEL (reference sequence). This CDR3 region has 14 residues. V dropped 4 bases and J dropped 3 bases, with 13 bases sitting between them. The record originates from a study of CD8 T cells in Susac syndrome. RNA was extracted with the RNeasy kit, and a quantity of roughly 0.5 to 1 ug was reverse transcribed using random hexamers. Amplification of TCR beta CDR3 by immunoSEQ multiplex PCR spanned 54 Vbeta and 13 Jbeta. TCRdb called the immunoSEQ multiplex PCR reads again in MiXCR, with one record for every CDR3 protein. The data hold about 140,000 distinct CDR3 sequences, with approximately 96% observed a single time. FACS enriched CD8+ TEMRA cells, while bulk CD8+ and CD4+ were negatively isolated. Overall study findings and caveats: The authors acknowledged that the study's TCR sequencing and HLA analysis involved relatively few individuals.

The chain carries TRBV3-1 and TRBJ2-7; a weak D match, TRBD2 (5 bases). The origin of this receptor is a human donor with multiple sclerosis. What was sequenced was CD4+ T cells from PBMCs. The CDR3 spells CASSPRGRNYEQYF. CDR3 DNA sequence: TGTGCCAGCAGCCCCCGGGGTAGGAACTACGAGCAGTACTTC.